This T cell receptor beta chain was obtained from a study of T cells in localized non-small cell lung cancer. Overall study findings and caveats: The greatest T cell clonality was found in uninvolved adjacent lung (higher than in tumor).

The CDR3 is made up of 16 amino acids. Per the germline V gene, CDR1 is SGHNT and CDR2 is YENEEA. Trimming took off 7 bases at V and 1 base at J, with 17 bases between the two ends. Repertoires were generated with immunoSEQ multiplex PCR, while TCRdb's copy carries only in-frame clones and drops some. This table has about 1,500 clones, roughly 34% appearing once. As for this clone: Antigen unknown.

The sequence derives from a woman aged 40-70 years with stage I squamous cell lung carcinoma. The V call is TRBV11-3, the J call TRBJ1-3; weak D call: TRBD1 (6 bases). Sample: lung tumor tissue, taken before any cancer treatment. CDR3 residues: CASTQPGQKSGNTIYF. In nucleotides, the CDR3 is TGTGCCAGCACCCAACCGGGACAAAAATCTGGAAACACCATATATTTT.